This T cell receptor (beta chain) was identified in a study of T-cell memory formation after mild COVID-19 (dated by TCRdb to the early 2020s). Background on the whole study: TCR sequence clusters from the two donors were found to be largely donor specific. In a couple of donors, T-cell clones that expanded and contracted after mild COVID-19 were tracked by sequencing TCRalpha and TCRbeta repertoires over time. Two young, previously healthy adult volunteers made up the cohort, one male and one female.

The study at large found these results: Some responding clones were detected in pre-infection memory, which suggested that pre-existing cross-reactive memory T cells had joined the SARS-CoV-2 response. Only two mild cases were covered by the study, and larger cohorts that include severe cases with pre-infection samples were considered necessary. Clones contracting from day 15 to 85 had balanced CD4/CD8 phenotypes, while a second wave expanding from day 15 to 37 was biased towards CD4+. Contracting CD4+ clones appeared mostly in the CM and EM memory subsets, whereas CD8+ clones were enriched in EMRA. Whether the second-wave clones peaking on day 37 were SARS-CoV-2 specific was not confirmed.

For this clonotype: Its antigen is still unknown. No per-base quality is available; no much larger clone lies one base away.

The listed sequencing device is Illumina NovaSeq 6000. Using 5'RACE with constant-segment primers, TCRalpha and TCRbeta cDNA libraries were constructed, with sample barcodes and unique molecular identifiers added in the process. Trizol reagent was used to extract RNA from every sample. The libraries were amplified in two PCR steps, and the second step added a second sample barcode and Illumina TruSeq adapters. Sequencing of the libraries was done on an Illumina NovaSeq, producing 2 x 150 bp paired-end reads. From the authors' description of their analysis: The reads were demultiplexed and collapsed into UMI-guided consensus sequences using migec v1.2.7. With mixcr v2.1.11, UMI consensuses were aligned to TRA and TRB V and J templates and assembled into clonotypes. Clonotypes were classified as expanded or contracted when called significant by both edgeR and NoisET, with noise models trained on biological replicates. For edgeR calls, the cutoffs were a false discovery rate-adjusted p below 0.01 and a log2 fold-change threshold of 1. As an exploratory analysis of dynamics, max-normalized trajectories of the 1000 most abundant clonotypes were examined with PCA combined with hierarchical clustering. Each responding clone was given a CD4 or CD8 phenotype based on the CD4+ and CD8+ repertoires, which had been sequenced separately. TCRdb took the public reads, trimmed them with fastp at Q25, ran MiXCR for clone calling and kept in-frame beta chains. One record per CDR3 amino acid sequence lists the most common genes and DNA. The authors' filters were not applied to this entry. This sample is represented by roughly 100,000 distinct CDR3 sequences; 9.5% to 15% of them were singletons. 27% of the sample is taken by the ten largest.

PBMCs were isolated by Ficoll-Paque density gradient centrifugation. The clonotype was recovered from an adult woman who had mild COVID-19 (a few samples of this study predate the infection). The sample titles of this study are shuffled in the database, so cell type and time point are left out; the donor was told from shared clones. Material for sequencing was PBMCs or a T cell subset sorted from them (not recorded which).

The sequence in DNA is TGTGCCAGCAGTTACCAGGGTCACAATCAGCCCCAGCATTTT. Translated, this gives CASSYQGHNQPQHF. This chain is built from TRBV6-5 and TRBJ1-5; TRBD1 is perhaps the D gene, given 5 matching bases. The germline V gene encodes CDR1 MNHEY and CDR2 SVGAGI. V loses 2 bases of germline sequence and J loses 3 bases, and the interval between the two ends is 8 bases. Its CDR3 holds 14 amino acids, cysteine through phenylalanine. Only the CDR3 part of the read is kept: 42 bases, read in frame from the first base.